This TCR beta chain was captured in a study of neurological immune-mediated disorders. This clonotype was recorded many times. The V end lost 0 bases, the J end lost 5 bases, and 10 bases lay between the germline ends. Germline CDR1 SGHRS, CDR2 YFSETQ. The CDR3 contains 14 residues. TCRdb recomputed calls from the 5' RACE reads with MiXCR, one row per CDR3 protein. Of fewer than 90,000 distinct CDR3 sequences in the sample, roughly 5.5% are singletons; the top ten hold around 7%. The specimen was PBMCs. V gene TRBV5-1 combines with J gene TRBJ2-3, with D possibly TRBD1 on 5 matching bases. This receptor was obtained from a man younger than 35 with multiple sclerosis. CDR3 residues: CASSLGGFQDTQYF. The CDR3 DNA reads TGCGCCAGCAGCTTGGGGGGCTTCCAAGATACGCAGTATTTT.